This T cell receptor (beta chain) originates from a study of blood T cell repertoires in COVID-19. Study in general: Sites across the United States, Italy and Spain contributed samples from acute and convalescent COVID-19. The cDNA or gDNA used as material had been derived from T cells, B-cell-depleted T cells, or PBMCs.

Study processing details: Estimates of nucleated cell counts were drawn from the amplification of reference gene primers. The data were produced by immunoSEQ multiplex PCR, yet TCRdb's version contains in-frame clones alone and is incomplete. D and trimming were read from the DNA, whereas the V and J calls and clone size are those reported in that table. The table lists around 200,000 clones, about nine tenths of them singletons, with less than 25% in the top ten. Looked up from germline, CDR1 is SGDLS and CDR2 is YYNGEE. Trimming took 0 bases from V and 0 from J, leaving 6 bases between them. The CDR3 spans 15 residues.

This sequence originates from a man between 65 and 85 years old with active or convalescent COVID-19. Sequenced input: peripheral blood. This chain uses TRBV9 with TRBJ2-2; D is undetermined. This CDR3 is CASSVGEANTGELFF. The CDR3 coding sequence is TGTGCCAGCAGCGTAGGCGAAGCGAACACCGGGGAGCTGTTTTTT.